The 11 T cell receptor beta chains listed next were all sequenced from one sample in a study of response to subunit inactivated influenza vaccine. MiXCR, applied by TCRdb to the RT-PCR reads, yields one record per CDR3 protein. The table lists about half a million distinct CDR3 sequences, 25% of them singletons. The material was CD4+ T cells sorted from PBMCs, obtained more than 4 days after vaccination. These receptors were taken from a man between 45 and 60 years old who received an inactivated influenza vaccine.

V gene TRBV15 combines with J gene TRBJ1-6; a weak D match, TRBD1 (5 bases). V was pared by 0 bases and J by 10 bases, with 16 bases between. CDR1 is LNHNV and CDR2 is YYDKDF in the germline V gene (reference sequence). The CDR3 totals 16 residues. The CDR3 region is CATSRDRSLKGSPLHF. For the CDR3, the DNA is TGTGCCACCAGCAGAGATCGGAGCCTCAAGGGGTCACCCCTCCACTTT.

The genes are TRBV20-1 and TRBJ2-7; D is uncertain. This CDR3 has 15 amino acids. Trimming cost V 1 base and J 2 bases, with 15 bases left between them. The germline V gene has CDR1 DFQATT and CDR2 SNEGSKA (reference sequence). CDR3 DNA: TGCAGTGCTAGAGCCGGCGTGTTCGAGCCCTACGAGCAGTACTTC. Protein: CSARAGVFEPYEQYF.

The V call is TRBV6-1, the J call TRBJ2-5; 9 bases map to TRBD2. This CDR3 is 15 amino acids long. CDR1 is MNHNS and CDR2 is SASEGT in the germline V gene. The V gene end was trimmed by 7 bases and the J gene end by 4 bases; junction bases not matched to a gene: 10. The chain's CDR3 is CASTYSGSRGETQYF. In DNA form, the CDR3 reads TGTGCCAGCACCTATAGCGGGAGTCGAGGAGAGACCCAGTACTTC.

The chain is built from TRBV3-1 and TRBJ2-7, with D perhaps TRBD2 (6 bases). The CDR3 extends over 12 amino acids. Germline CDR1 is LGHDT and CDR2 is YNNKEL (reference sequence). V was clipped by 1 base and J by 6 bases, with 7 bases between them. CDR3 protein: CASSQGAGEQYF. DNA for the CDR3: TGTGCCAGCAGCCAAGGAGCGGGCGAGCAGTACTTC.

The chain employs TRBV5-1 and TRBJ1-1, with 7 positions matching TRBD1. Trimming removed 4 bases from V and 7 bases from J; junction bases left unmatched: 10. Germline V gene sequence: CDR1 SGHRS, CDR2 YFSETQ. This CDR3 is 14 amino acids long. The CDR3 DNA reads as TGCGCCAGCAGCAGGGACAGTGCAATGGGTGAAGCTTTCTTT. It encodes CASSRDSAMGEAFF.

This clonotype was found a few times. This chain's CDR3 is CASSLGPSGNYEQYF. CDR3 coding DNA: TGCGCCAGCAGCTTGGGGCCTAGCGGTAACTACGAGCAGTACTTC. V is TRBV5-1 and J is TRBJ2-7; 7 bases line up with TRBD2. CDR1 SGHRS and CDR2 YFSETQ come from the germline V gene. The length of the CDR3 is 15 residues. With 0 bases clipped from V and 3 bases from J, the junction kept 6 bases outside the gene matches.

This clonotype was recorded at least ten times. The V and J genes are TRBV12-3 or TRBV12-4 and TRBJ2-7; D may be TRBD1 (6 bases). Trimming shortened V by 6 bases and J by 0 bases, and 12 bases separated the two germline ends. CDR3 size: 14 residues. This CDR3 is CASRRDINSYEQYF. The CDR3 DNA sequence: TGTGCCAGCAGGAGGGACATAAACTCCTACGAGCAGTACTTC.

This clonotype was counted only a few times. The chain carries TRBV12-3 or TRBV12-4 and TRBJ2-7; TRBD1 agrees at 10 bases. J lost 1 base, V lost 10 bases, and 10 bases had no gene match. This CDR3 spans 15 amino acids. CDR3 sequence reads: CATSLGQGGSYEQYF. In nucleotides, the CDR3 is TGTGCCACCAGCCTAGGACAGGGGGGTTCCTACGAGCAGTACTTC.

The chain combines TRBV27 with TRBJ2-3; TRBD2 aligns across 8 bases. Germline trimming cut 5 bases from V and 2 bases from J; bases unmatched to any gene: 6. This CDR3 comprises 15 residues. The germline gives CDR1 MNHEY, CDR2 SMNVEV (reference sequence). The DNA of the CDR3 is TGTGCCAGCAGTAAGACTAGCGTGATCACAGATACGCAGTATTTT. Protein sequence: CASSKTSVITDTQYF.

V gene TRBV6-2 or TRBV6-3 combines with J gene TRBJ2-1; perhaps TRBD2 as D (6 bases). CDR1 is MNHEY and CDR2 is SVGEGT in the germline V gene. The V end lost 6 bases, the J end lost 5 bases, and 17 bases lay between the germline ends. CDR3 length equals 15 residues. In DNA form, the CDR3 reads TGTGCCAGCAGACGGGGGTTAACCCTCAACAATGAGCAGTTCTTC. Encoded protein: CASRRGLTLNNEQFF.

The rearrangement joins TRBV29-1 to TRBJ2-7; D is possibly TRBD1 (6 bases). V was pared by 7 bases and J by 3 bases, with 13 bases between. The germline V gene encodes CDR1 SQVTM and CDR2 ANQGSEA. The CDR3 runs to 12 residues. In DNA, the CDR3 is TGCAGCGCTCAGGGGCGGCTCTACGAGCAGTACTTC. Its translation: CSAQGRLYEQYF.